The rows below give T cell receptor beta chains drawn from one sample of a study of response to subunit inactivated influenza vaccine. MiXCR, run by TCRdb on the RT-PCR reads, gives a single entry per CDR3 protein. Of under 500,000 distinct CDR3 sequences detected, over 9.5% appear once; the ten largest clones hold approximately 12%. Sequences were derived from PBMCs from blood, sampled roughly 46 days after vaccination. These receptors were collected from a man aged 45-60 years who received an inactivated influenza vaccine. The CDR3 runs from the conserved cysteine through the conserved F or W. D genes are given only for firm matches. Clone size is given for some rows only: seen once, a few or many times, or a class if the clone is expanded.

V	D	size	J	DNA	CDR3
TRBV2	-	-	TRBJ2-7	TGTGCCAGCAGTGAAGCGGGGGAGCGGTACGAGCAGTACTTC	CASSEAGERYEQYF
TRBV5-1	TRBD2	-	TRBJ2-3	TGCGCCAGCAGCTGGCGGGGGGGCCCGGCAGATACGCAGTATTTT	CASSWRGGPADTQYF
TRBV12-3/TRBV12-4	TRBD1	few	TRBJ1-5	TGTGCCAGCAGTCCCTCCGCAGGGGGCAGCTATCAGCCCCAGCATTTT	CASSPSAGGSYQPQHF
TRBV7-6	-	few	TRBJ1-2	TGTGCCAGCAGCTTATCAGAGGAAGCCGGGATAATGACCTTC	CASSLSEEAGIMTF
TRBV11-2	TRBD1	-	TRBJ2-5	TGTGCCAGCAGCATAGGGACAGGGTCCCAGTACTTC	CASSIGTGSQYF
TRBV7-8	-	few	TRBJ1-1	TGTGCCACCGCGTCCGTCACTGAAGCTTTCTTT	CATASVTEAFF
TRBV29-1	-	-	TRBJ2-1	TGCAGCGTTGACAGAAACAATGAGCAGTTCTTC	CSVDRNNEQFF
TRBV7-8	-	many	TRBJ1-2	TGTGCCAGCAGCACCCGGGTTAGGGACGGCGGCTACACCTTC	CASSTRVRDGGYTF
TRBV5-1	-	-	TRBJ2-3	TGCGCCAGCAGCAGGGGACAAGACACAGATACGCAGTATTTT	CASSRGQDTDTQYF
TRBV4-3	-	-	TRBJ2-1	TGCGCCAGGAGCCAAGTATCCGGGTTTAACAATGAGCAGTTCTTC	CARSQVSGFNNEQFF
TRBV20-1	-	many	TRBJ1-3	TGCAGTGCTCGGGACACGGGAAACACCATATATTTT	CSARDTGNTIYF
TRBV11-2	-	-	TRBJ2-2	TGTGCCAGCAGCTATACAGCCTCGAACACCGGGGAGCTGTTTTTT	CASSYTASNTGELFF
TRBV29-1	-	few	TRBJ1-3	TGCAGCGTTTCGGGGGCGGCTGGAAACACCATATATTTT	CSVSGAAGNTIYF
TRBV20-1	-	many	TRBJ2-1	TGCAGTGCTCCTAACTACGATCAGGGGCGAAAGGAGCAGTTCTTC	CSAPNYDQGRKEQFF
TRBV10-3	TRBD2	many	TRBJ2-3	TGTGCCATCAGAGCCCGGGTTACTAGCGGGACAACAGATACGCAGTATTTT	CAIRARVTSGTTDTQYF